The 15 T cell receptor beta chains listed next were all sequenced from one sample in a study of blood T cells in healthy people across ages (dated by TCRdb to 2014 to 2015). Libraries came from 5' RACE. The instrument given in TCRdb is Illumina HiSeq 2500. The second PCR ran for about 6 to 12 cycles and used a J-beta primer mix along with a sample-barcoded 5' primer. TCRdb reanalyzed the raw reads on its own, using fastp at Q25 for trimming and MiXCR for clone calling, and kept in-frame beta chains. Each entry merges the rows of one CDR3 protein and shows their most common DNA and genes. Present in this sample are more than 1,400,000 distinct CDR3 sequences, roughly 40% of which were seen just once. Around 8% of the sample is in the top ten clones. The sequenced sample consisted of blood. The receptors derive from a woman in her late teens or twenties in good health.

The rearrangement uses TRBV2 and TRBJ2-1; D is uncertain. This CDR3 has 13 amino acids. The germline V and J ends were trimmed by 7 bases and 4 bases, with 11 bases remaining between them. The germline gives CDR1 SNHLY, CDR2 FYNNEI. CDR3 in amino acids: CASIADRYNEQFF. CDR3 in DNA: TGTGCCAGCATTGCCGATCGTTACAATGAGCAGTTCTTC. Based on the CDR3 plus reference TRBV2 and TRBJ2-1, the full variable domain is EPEVTQTPSHQVTQMGQEVILRCVPISNHLYFYWYRQILGQKVEFLVSFYNNEISEKSEIFDDQFSVERPDGSNFTLKIRSTKLEDSAMYFCASIADRYNEQFFGPGTRLTVL.

This sequence joins TRBV29-1 and TRBJ2-7; 7 bases align to TRBD1. Trimming cost V 7 bases and J 7 bases; bases outside gene matches: 13. The CDR3 loop spans 13 amino acids. The germline V gene has CDR1 SQVTM and CDR2 ANQGSEA. The CDR3 sequence is CSAKNRDRGEQYF. CDR3 in DNA: TGCAGCGCCAAAAACCGGGACAGAGGGGAGCAGTACTTC.

The chain carries TRBV20-1 and TRBJ2-1; 8 nucleotides line up with TRBD2. Trimming at V came to 5 bases and at J to 5 bases, leaving 11 bases not matched to a gene. Germline CDR1 and CDR2: DFQATT and SNEGSKA (reference sequence). This CDR3 spans 15 amino acids. As DNA, the CDR3 is TGCAGTGCTCGCTCGGGGGGGGAGAGAGACAATGAGCAGTTCTTC. This gives the protein CSARSGGERDNEQFF.

This clonotype was seen a few times. The chain uses TRBV7-9 and TRBJ2-5; the match to TRBD1 covers 7 bases. The J segment lost 7 bases and the V segment lost 6 bases, leaving 8 bases of the junction unmatched. Germline CDR1 SEHNR, CDR2 FQNEAQ (reference sequence). This CDR3 has 13 amino acids. CDR3 loop: CASSEPGQPTQYF. For the CDR3, the DNA is TGTGCCAGCAGTGAACCGGGACAGCCGACCCAGTACTTC. The complete variable domain, with remaining parts taken from reference TRBV7-9 and TRBJ2-5, reads DTGVSQNPRHKITKRGQNVTFRCDPISEHNRLYWYRQTLGQGPEFLTYFQNEAQLEKSRLLSDRFSAERPKGSFSTLEIQRTEQGDSAMYLCASSEPGQPTQYFGPGTRLLVL.

This clonotype has a handful of counts. The chain couples TRBV5-1 to TRBJ1-6; D may be TRBD1 (5 bases). Trimming shortened V by 0 bases and J by 7 bases, and 14 bases separated the two germline ends. Germline V gives CDR1 SGHRS, CDR2 YFSETQ. The CDR3 is 16 residues long. The CDR3 region has the DNA TGCGCCAGCAGCTTGGAGAGCGGCAGGGAAAATTCACCCCTCCACTTT. This sequence encodes CASSLESGRENSPLHF. The variable domain in full, completed from reference TRBV5-1 and TRBJ1-6, reads KAGVTQTPRYLIKTRGQQVTLSCSPISGHRSVSWYQQTPGQGLQFLFEYFSETQRNKGNFPGRFSGRQFSNSRSEMNVSTLELGDSALYLCASSLESGRENSPLHFGNGTRLTVT.

The gene calls are TRBV7-9 and TRBJ2-3; 8 bases line up with TRBD2. CDR1 is SEHNR, CDR2 FQNEAQ, per germline (reference sequence). V dropped 5 bases and J dropped 3; count of bases not matched to a gene: 10. The CDR3 is 16 amino acids. CDR3 in amino acids: CASSDNGLAPTDTQYF. CDR3 in DNA: TGTGCCAGCAGCGACAACGGACTAGCCCCAACAGATACGCAGTATTTT.

This clonotype was counted between two and nine times. The chain recombines TRBV27 with TRBJ1-1; D not certain. From germline, CDR1 is MNHEY and CDR2 SMNVEV (reference sequence). Trimming cost V 3 bases and J 1 base, with 12 bases left between them. The CDR3 covers 15 residues. For the CDR3, the DNA is TGTGCCAGCAGTTTCGAGGGTTACAAGAACACTGAAGCTTTCTTT. Protein product: CASSFEGYKNTEAFF.

This clonotype was picked up one time. At one boundary the junction diverges from the germline segment, which might be a read error. The chain joins TRBV4-1 to TRBJ1-2; D is uncertain. This CDR3 contains 15 residues. Germline V gene lookup returns CDR1 MGHRA and CDR2 YSYEKL. The CDR3 nucleotides read TGCGCCAGCTGCCAAGACCGGGCCGCTAACTATGGCTACACCTTC. Residues: CASCQDRAANYGYTF.

The chain is built from TRBV6-1 and TRBJ2-1; 10 bases are shared with TRBD2. The V segment lost 0 bases and the J segment 15 bases; nucleotides outside the gene matches: 14. Germline CDR1 and CDR2: MNHNS and SASEGT. This CDR3 is built from 16 residues. The DNA of the CDR3 is TGTGCCAGCAGTGAAGCTCGGTTGGCTAGCGGGGGAAGGGGGTTCTTC. It translates to CASSEARLASGGRGFF.

The chain combines TRBV4-1 with TRBJ2-2, with D maybe TRBD1 (6 bases). Germline V gene sequence: CDR1 MGHRA, CDR2 YSYEKL. The ends were cut back, 2 bases at V and 1 base at J, with 8 bases in the middle. The CDR3 covers 15 residues. This chain's CDR3 is CASSQQGRNTGELFF. The CDR3, as DNA: TGCGCCAGCAGCCAACAGGGGCGGAACACCGGGGAGCTGTTTTTT.

The V and J genes are TRBV28 and TRBJ2-7; tentatively, D is TRBD1 (5 bases). In germline, CDR1 is MDHEN, CDR2 SYDVKM. The length of the CDR3 is 12 residues. V was trimmed by 5 bases and J by 6 bases, leaving 11 bases between them. For the CDR3, the DNA is TGTGCCAGCAGTAAAGGGGTGGGCGAGCAGTACTTC. The encoded protein is CASSKGVGEQYF. The complete variable domain, with remaining parts taken from reference TRBV28 and TRBJ2-7, reads DVKVTQSSRYLVKRTGEKVFLECVQDMDHENMFWYRQDPGLGLRLIYFSYDVKMKEKGDIPEGYSVSREKKERFSLILESASTNQTSMYLCASSKGVGEQYFGPGTRLTVT.

With regard to this clonotype: The junction departs from the called germline gene at one end, perhaps through a read error. The rearrangement uses TRBV12-3 or TRBV12-4 and TRBJ2-1; no firm D call. CDR3 length equals 11 residues. CDR3: CVSSWKNEQFF. CDR3 DNA sequence: TGTGTCAGCAGTTGGAAGAATGAGCAGTTCTTC.

The sample holds a few counts of this clonotype. The V and J genes are TRBV7-2 and TRBJ2-3; unclear D gene. The germline V gene has CDR1 SGHTA and CDR2 FQGNSA. Trimming removed 3 bases from V and 0 bases from J, with 13 bases in between. The CDR3 length is 16 residues. This chain's CDR3 is CASSFYSDSSTDTQYF. In DNA form, the CDR3 reads TGTGCCAGCAGCTTCTACAGTGACTCTAGCACAGATACGCAGTATTTT. The full variable domain, rest sourced from reference TRBV7-2 and TRBJ2-3, is GAGVSQSPSNKVTEKGKDVELRCDPISGHTALYWYRQSLGQGLEFLIYFQGNSAPDKSGLPSDRFSAERTGGSVSTLTIQRTQQEDSAVYLCASSFYSDSSTDTQYFGPGTRLTVL.

This clonotype was observed a few times. V and J are TRBV6-2 or TRBV6-3 and TRBJ2-1; possible D gene TRBD2, 6 bases. Germline-derived CDR1 and CDR2 are MNHEY and SVGEGT. V was trimmed by 0 bases and J by 2 bases, leaving 11 bases between them. CDR3 size: 16 residues. CDR3 coding DNA: TGTGCCAGCAGTTACTCCAGCGGGTGGACCTACAATGAGCAGTTCTTC. It encodes CASSYSSGWTYNEQFF.

The chain recombines TRBV5-1 with TRBJ2-7, with D unclear. Between the trimmed V and J ends, which lost 2 bases and 0 bases, there was a span of 21 bases. Germline loops: CDR1 SGHRS, CDR2 YFSETQ. The CDR3 is made up of 18 amino acids. CDR3 coding DNA: TGCGCCAGCAGCTTCCGGGCAGATCTAGTTAGGAGCTCCTACGAGCAGTACTTC. This codes for CASSFRADLVRSSYEQYF.